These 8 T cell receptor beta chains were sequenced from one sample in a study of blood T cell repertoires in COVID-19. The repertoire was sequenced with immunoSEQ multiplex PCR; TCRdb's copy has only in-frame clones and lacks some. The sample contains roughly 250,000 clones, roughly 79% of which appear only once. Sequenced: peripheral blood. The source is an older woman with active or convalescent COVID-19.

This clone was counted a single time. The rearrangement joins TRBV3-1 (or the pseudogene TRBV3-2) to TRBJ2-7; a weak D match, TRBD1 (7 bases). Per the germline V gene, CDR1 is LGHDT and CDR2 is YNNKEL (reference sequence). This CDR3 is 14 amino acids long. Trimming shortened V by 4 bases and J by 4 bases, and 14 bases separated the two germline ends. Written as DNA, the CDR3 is TGTGCCAGCAGCCGGGGCCAGGGGGGATACGAGCAGTACTTC. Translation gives CASSRGQGGYEQYF.

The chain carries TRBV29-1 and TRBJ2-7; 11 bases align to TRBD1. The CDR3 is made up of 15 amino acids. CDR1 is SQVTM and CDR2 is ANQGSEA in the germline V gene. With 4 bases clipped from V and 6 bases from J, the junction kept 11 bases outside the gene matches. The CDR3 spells CSVADVGTGGREQYF. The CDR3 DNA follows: TGCAGCGTTGCGGATGTCGGGACAGGGGGTCGCGAGCAGTACTTC.

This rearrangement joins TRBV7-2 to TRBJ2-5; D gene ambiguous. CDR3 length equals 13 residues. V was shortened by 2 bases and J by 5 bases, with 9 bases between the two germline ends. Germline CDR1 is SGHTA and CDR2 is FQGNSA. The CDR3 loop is CASSLIPAETQYF. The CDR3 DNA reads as TGTGCCAGCAGCTTAATCCCCGCGGAGACCCAGTACTTC.

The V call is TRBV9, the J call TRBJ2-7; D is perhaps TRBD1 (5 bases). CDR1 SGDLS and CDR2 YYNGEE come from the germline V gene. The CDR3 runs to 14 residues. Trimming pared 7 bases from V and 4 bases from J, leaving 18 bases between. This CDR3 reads CASGSLDSPYEQYF. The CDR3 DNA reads TGTGCCAGCGGATCTTTAGACAGCCCTTACGAGCAGTACTTC.

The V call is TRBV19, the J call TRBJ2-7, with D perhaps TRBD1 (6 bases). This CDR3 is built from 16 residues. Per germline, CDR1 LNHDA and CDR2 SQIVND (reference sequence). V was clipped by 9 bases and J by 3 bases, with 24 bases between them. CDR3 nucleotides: TGTGCCAGCGCTGACAGGCAGGGAATCCCTTTCTACGAGCAGTACTTC. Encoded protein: CASADRQGIPFYEQYF.

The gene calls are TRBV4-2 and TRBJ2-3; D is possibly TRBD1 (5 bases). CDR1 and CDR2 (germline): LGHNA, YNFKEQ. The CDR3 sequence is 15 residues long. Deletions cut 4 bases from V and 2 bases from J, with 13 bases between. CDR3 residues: CASSPRQGPTDTQYF. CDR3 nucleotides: TGTGCCAGCAGCCCCAGGCAGGGCCCCACAGATACGCAGTATTTT.

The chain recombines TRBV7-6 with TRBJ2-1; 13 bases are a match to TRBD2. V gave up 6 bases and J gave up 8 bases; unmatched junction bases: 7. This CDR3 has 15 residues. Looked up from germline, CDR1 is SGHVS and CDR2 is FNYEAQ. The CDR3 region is CASRQLAGGRDEQFF. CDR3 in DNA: TGTGCCAGCAGACAACTAGCGGGGGGGCGGGATGAGCAGTTCTTC.

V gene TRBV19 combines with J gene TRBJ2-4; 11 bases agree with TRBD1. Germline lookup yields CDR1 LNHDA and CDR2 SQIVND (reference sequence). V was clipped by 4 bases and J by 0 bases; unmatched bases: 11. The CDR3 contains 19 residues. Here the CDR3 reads CASSKTPGQGVLAKNIQYF. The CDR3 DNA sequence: TGTGCCAGTAGTAAAACTCCGGGACAGGGGGTTCTAGCCAAAAACATTCAGTACTTC.